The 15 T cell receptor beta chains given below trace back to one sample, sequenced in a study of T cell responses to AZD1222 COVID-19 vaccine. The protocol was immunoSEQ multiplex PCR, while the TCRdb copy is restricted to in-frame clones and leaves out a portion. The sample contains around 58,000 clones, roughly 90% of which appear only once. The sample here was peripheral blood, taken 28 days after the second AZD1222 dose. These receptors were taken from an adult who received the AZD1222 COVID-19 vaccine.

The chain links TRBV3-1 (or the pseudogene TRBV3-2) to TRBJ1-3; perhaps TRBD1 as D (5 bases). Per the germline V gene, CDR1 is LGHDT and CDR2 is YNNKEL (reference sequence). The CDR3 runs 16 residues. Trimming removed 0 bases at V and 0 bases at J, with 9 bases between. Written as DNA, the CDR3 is TGTGCCAGCAGCCAAGACCGGAGGGGCTCTGGAAACACCATATATTTT. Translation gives CASSQDRRGSGNTIYF.

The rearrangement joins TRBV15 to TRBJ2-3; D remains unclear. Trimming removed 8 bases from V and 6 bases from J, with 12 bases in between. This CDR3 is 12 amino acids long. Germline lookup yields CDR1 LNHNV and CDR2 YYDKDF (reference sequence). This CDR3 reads CATSQISDTQYF. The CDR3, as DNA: TGTGCCACCTCCCAGATTTCTGATACGCAGTATTTT.

The CDR3: CASSLAVGAYEQYF. The DNA for the CDR3 is TGCGCCAGCAGCTTGGCCGTGGGGGCCTACGAGCAGTACTTC. The rearrangement joins TRBV5-1 to TRBJ2-7; D may match TRBD1 or TRBD2 (5 bases each). CDR1 SGHRS and CDR2 YFSETQ come from the germline V gene. The V end lost 0 bases, the J end lost 2 bases, and 9 bases lay between the germline ends. The length of the CDR3 is 14 residues.

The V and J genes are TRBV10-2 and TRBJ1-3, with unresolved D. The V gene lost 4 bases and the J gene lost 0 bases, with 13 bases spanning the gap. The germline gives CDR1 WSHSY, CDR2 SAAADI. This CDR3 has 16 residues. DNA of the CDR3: TGCGCCAGCAGTGGGACCGCGGGGTACTCTGGAAACACCATATATTTT. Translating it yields CASSGTAGYSGNTIYF.

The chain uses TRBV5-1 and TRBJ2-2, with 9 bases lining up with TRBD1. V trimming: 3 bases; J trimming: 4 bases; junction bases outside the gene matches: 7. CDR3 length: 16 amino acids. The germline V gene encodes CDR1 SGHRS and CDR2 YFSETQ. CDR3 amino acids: CASSSTGQGGTGELFF. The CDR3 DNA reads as TGCGCCAGCAGCTCCACGGGACAGGGCGGCACCGGGGAGCTGTTTTTT.

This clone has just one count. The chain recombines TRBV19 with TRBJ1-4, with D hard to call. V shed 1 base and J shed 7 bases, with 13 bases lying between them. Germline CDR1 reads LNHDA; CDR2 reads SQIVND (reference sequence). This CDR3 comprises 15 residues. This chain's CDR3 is CASSIGAGVGEKLFF. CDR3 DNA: TGTGCCAGTAGTATAGGCGCCGGGGTTGGTGAAAAACTGTTTTTT.

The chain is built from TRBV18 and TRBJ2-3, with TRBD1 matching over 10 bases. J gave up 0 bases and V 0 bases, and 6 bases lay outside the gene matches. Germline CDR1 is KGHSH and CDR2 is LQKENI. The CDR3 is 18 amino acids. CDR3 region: CASSPPGTGELSTDTQYF. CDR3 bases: TGTGCCAGCTCACCACCAGGGACAGGGGAATTGAGCACAGATACGCAGTATTTT.

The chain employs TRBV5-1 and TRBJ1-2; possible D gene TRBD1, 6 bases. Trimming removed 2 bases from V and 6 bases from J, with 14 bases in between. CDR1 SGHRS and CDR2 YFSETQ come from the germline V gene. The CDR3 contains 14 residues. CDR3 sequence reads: CASSFNGGDNGYTF. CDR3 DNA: TGCGCCAGCAGCTTCAATGGGGGCGATAATGGCTACACCTTC.

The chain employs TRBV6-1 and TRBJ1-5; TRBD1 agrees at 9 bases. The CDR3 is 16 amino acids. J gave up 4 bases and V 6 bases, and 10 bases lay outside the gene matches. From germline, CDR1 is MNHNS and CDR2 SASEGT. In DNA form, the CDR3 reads TGTGCCAGCAGAGAACAGGGGGCGAGTCGAAATCAGCCCCAGCATTTT. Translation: CASREQGASRNQPQHF.

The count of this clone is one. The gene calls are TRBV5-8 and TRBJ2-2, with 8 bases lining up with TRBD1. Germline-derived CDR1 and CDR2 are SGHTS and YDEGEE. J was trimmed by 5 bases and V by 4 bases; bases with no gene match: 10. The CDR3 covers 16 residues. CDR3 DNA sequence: TGTGCCAGCAGCCCGGAACAGGGGGAGTATACCGGGGAGCTGTTTTTT. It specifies CASSPEQGEYTGELFF.

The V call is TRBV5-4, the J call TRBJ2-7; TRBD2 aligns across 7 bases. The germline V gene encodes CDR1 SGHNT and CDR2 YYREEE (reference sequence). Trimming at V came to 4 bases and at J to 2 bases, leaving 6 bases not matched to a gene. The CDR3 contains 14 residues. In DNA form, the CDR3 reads TGTGCCAGCAGCCTTAGCGGGCTAACCTACGAGCAGTACTTC. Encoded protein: CASSLSGLTYEQYF.

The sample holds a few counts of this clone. The CDR3 is CASSLGRNTEAFF. CDR3 DNA: TGTGCCAGCAGCTTAGGTCGGAACACTGAAGCTTTCTTT. This sequence joins TRBV7-8 and TRBJ1-1; D ambiguous. V dropped 1 base and J dropped 1 base, with 4 bases sitting between them. The germline CDR1 and CDR2 sequences are SGHVS and FQNEAQ. The CDR3 extends over 13 amino acids. The whole variable domain, remainder taken from reference TRBV7-8 and TRBJ1-1, is GAGVSQSPRYKVAKRGQDVALRCDPISGHVSLFWYQQALGQGPEFLTYFQNEAQLDKSGLPSDRFFAERPEGSVSTLKIQRTQQEDSAVYLCASSLGRNTEAFFGQGTRLTVV.

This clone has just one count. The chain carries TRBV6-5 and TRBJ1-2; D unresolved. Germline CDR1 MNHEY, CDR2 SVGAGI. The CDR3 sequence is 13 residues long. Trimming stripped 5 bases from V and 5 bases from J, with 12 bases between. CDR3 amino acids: CASSTGPLYGYTF. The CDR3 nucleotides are TGTGCCAGCAGTACCGGGCCCCTGTATGGCTACACCTTC.

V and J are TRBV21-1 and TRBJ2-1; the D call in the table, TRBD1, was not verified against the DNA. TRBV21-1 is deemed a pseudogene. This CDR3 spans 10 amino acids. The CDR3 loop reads CASSYSEQFF. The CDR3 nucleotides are TGTGCCAGCAGCTACAGTGAGCAGTTCTTC.

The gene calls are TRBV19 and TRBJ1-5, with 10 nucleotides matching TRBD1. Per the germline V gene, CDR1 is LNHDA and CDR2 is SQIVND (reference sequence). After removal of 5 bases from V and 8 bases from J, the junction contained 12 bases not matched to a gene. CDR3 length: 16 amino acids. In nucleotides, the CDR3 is TGTGCCAGTAGTGGGGAGAACCGGGACAGGGGTGAGCCCCAGCATTTT. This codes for CASSGENRDRGEPQHF.